This passage covers 28 T cell receptor beta chains from one sample sequenced in a study of blood T cells in healthy people across ages. Primed by a sample-barcoded 5' primer and a J-beta primer mix, a second PCR proceeded for about 6 to 12 cycles. Each CDR3 protein is one row after TCRdb ran MiXCR on the 5' RACE reads. The table includes about 580,000 distinct CDR3 sequences, less than 60% detected once. The sequencing sample was made of blood. These receptors originate from a man older than 75 in good health.

The chain couples TRBV7-9 to TRBJ1-2, with a possible D match to TRBD1 (6 bases). The V and J ends lost 8 bases and 3 bases respectively, with 10 bases between them. This CDR3 comprises 12 residues. The V gene's germline CDR1 is SEHNR and CDR2 FQNEAQ (reference sequence). This chain's CDR3 is CASARQDYGYTF. In DNA form, the CDR3 reads TGTGCCAGCGCACGACAGGACTATGGCTACACCTTC.

For the CDR3, the DNA is TGTGCCAGCAGTGCCCCCGGGGGCCATGAGCAGTTCTTC. The encoded protein is CASSAPGGHEQFF. The chain joins TRBV28 to TRBJ2-1; D may be TRBD1 or TRBD2 (6 bases each). This CDR3 has 13 amino acids. The germline CDR1 and CDR2 sequences are MDHEN and SYDVKM. The V end was cut by 5 bases, the J end by 8 bases, with 13 bases between.

The chain has TRBV10-3 and TRBJ2-7, with D tentatively TRBD1 or TRBD2 (5 bases each). This CDR3 region has 14 residues. The germline V and J ends were trimmed by 6 bases and 1 base, with 13 bases remaining between them. Germline CDR1 and CDR2: ENHRY and SYGVKD. The CDR3 loop reads CAISNRDGSYEQYF. The CDR3 region has the DNA TGTGCCATCAGCAACCGGGACGGTTCCTACGAGCAGTACTTC.

This clonotype was recorded many times. The chain recombines TRBV7-2 with TRBJ2-5; the D gene could be TRBD1 or TRBD2 (5 bases each). CDR1 is SGHTA, CDR2 FQGNSA, per germline. The CDR3 loop spans 16 amino acids. Trimming removed 2 bases at V and 1 base at J, with 14 bases between. CDR3 residues: CASSLWPRGGQETQYF. Written as DNA, the CDR3 is TGTGCCAGCAGCTTATGGCCACGTGGGGGCCAAGAGACCCAGTACTTC.

This chain joins TRBV3-1 and TRBJ2-1, with 9 positions matching TRBD2. The CDR3 spans 18 residues. V was pared by 0 bases and J by 0 bases, with 6 bases of the junction left unmatched. CDR1 is LGHDT and CDR2 is YNNKEL in the germline V gene (reference sequence). CDR3 sequence reads: CASSQDFPGLASYNEQFF. CDR3 bases: TGTGCCAGCAGCCAAGACTTCCCGGGACTAGCCTCCTACAATGAGCAGTTCTTC.

The chain couples TRBV7-9 to TRBJ2-5; D ambiguous. Per germline, CDR1 SEHNR and CDR2 FQNEAQ (reference sequence). The CDR3 is 15 amino acids. The V gene lost 4 bases and the J gene lost 4 bases, with 16 bases spanning the gap. The CDR3, as DNA: TGTGCCAGCAGCTACGAAAACTGGGCCTTAGAGACCCAGTACTTC. It is translated as CASSYENWALETQYF.

The genes are TRBV20-1 and TRBJ2-5; 7 positions match TRBD2. J was trimmed by 2 bases and V by 3 bases; bases with no gene match: 9. The CDR3 has 15 amino acids. Per the germline V gene, CDR1 is DFQATT and CDR2 is SNEGSKA (reference sequence). CDR3 nucleotide sequence: TGCAGTGCTAGCGGCGCTAGCGGCCTACAAGAGACCCAGTACTTC. Encoded protein: CSASGASGLQETQYF.

A few counts support this clonotype. The rearrangement links TRBV20-1 to TRBJ1-1, with TRBD1 matching over 9 bases. The CDR3 runs to 14 residues. Germline lookup yields CDR1 DFQATT and CDR2 SNEGSKA (reference sequence). J gave up 5 bases and V 0 bases, and 4 bases lay outside the gene matches. The CDR3, as DNA: TGCAGTGCTAGAGAGGGACAGGGAGGGACTGAAGCTTTCTTT. This gives the protein CSAREGQGGTEAFF.

The V gene is TRBV20-1, the J gene TRBJ2-3, with a possible D match to TRBD1 (6 bases). This CDR3 is built from 16 residues. The germline V and J ends were trimmed by 1 base and 4 bases, with 18 bases remaining between them. Germline V gene data show CDR1 as DFQATT and CDR2 as SNEGSKA (reference sequence). Here the CDR3 reads CSARGGPGVTSDTQYF. CDR3 coding DNA: TGCAGTGCTAGAGGGGGGCCAGGAGTCACGTCAGATACGCAGTATTTT.

This clonotype showed up just a few times. The V and J genes are TRBV4-2 and TRBJ2-1, with TRBD2 matching 9 bases. CDR1 is LGHNA, CDR2 YNFKEQ, per germline. The CDR3 runs to 15 residues. The trim removed 3 bases at V and 13 bases at J, leaving 13 bases unmatched. In nucleotides, the CDR3 is TGTGCCAGCAGCCAGGGGGATAGCGGGAGATTTACCCAGTTCTTC. It codes for CASSQGDSGRFTQFF.

This chain links TRBV29-1 with TRBJ2-3, with 10 bases that match TRBD2. Per the germline V gene, CDR1 is SQVTM and CDR2 is ANQGSEA. With 2 bases clipped from V and 6 bases from J, the junction kept 2 bases outside the gene matches. The CDR3 is 13 residues long. The CDR3 region has the DNA TGCAGCGTTGAACCTAGCGGGGGCGATACGCAGTATTTT. Its translation is CSVEPSGGDTQYF.

V gene TRBV6-1 combines with J gene TRBJ2-5; D ambiguous. Germline-derived CDR1 and CDR2 are MNHNS and SASEGT. The length of the CDR3 is 12 residues. V was cut by 2 bases and J by 5 bases, with 6 bases left in between. The CDR3 coding sequence is TGTGCCAGCAGTGAACTTGGGGAGACCCAGTACTTC. Protein: CASSELGETQYF.

CDR3 DNA sequence: TGTGCCAGCAGCTTAGAATTGGGGAGGGAAGCTTTCTTT. Translating gives CASSLELGREAFF. The chain couples TRBV7-2 to TRBJ1-1; D is undetermined. The CDR3 runs 13 residues. Trimming took off 1 base at V and 8 bases at J, with 11 bases between the two ends. Germline CDR1 reads SGHTA; CDR2 reads FQGNSA.

This clonotype was counted once. This chain uses TRBV29-1 with TRBJ1-1; no definite D call. V was cut by 4 bases and J by 1 base, with 7 bases left in between. Germline V gene sequence: CDR1 SQVTM, CDR2 ANQGSEA. The CDR3 contains 12 residues. CDR3 residues: CSVVAKNTEAFF. In nucleotides, the CDR3 is TGCAGCGTTGTCGCAAAGAACACTGAAGCTTTCTTT. Filled out from reference TRBV29-1 and TRBJ1-1, the complete variable domain reads SAVISQKPSRDICQRGTSLTIQCQVDSQVTMMFWYRQQPGQSLTLIATANQGSEATYESGFVIDKFPISRPNLTFSTLTVSNMSPEDSSIYLCSVVAKNTEAFFGQGTRLTVV.

V gene TRBV28 combines with J gene TRBJ2-7; D is unclear. Germline lookup yields CDR1 MDHEN and CDR2 SYDVKM. The CDR3 has 14 residues. V was shortened by 4 bases and J by 0 bases, with 10 bases between the two germline ends. The CDR3 here is CASSWVTNSYEQYF. As DNA, the CDR3 is TGTGCCAGCAGTTGGGTCACCAACTCCTACGAGCAGTACTTC.

The chain has TRBV7-9 and TRBJ2-7, with 7 nucleotides matching TRBD1. The CDR3 covers 15 residues. The V segment lost 2 bases and the J segment 7 bases; nucleotides outside the gene matches: 11. Germline loops: CDR1 SEHNR, CDR2 FQNEAQ (reference sequence). The CDR3 loop reads CASSLLTGVGNEQYF. CDR3 nucleotides: TGTGCCAGCAGCTTATTAACAGGGGTTGGGAATGAGCAGTACTTC.

This clonotype was seen ten or more times. The rearrangement joins TRBV12-3 or TRBV12-4 to TRBJ2-5; 7 bases match TRBD1. The V and J ends lost 2 bases and 1 base, in that order; junction bases with no gene match: 4. CDR3 length equals 15 residues. The CDR3 DNA sequence: TGTGCCAGCAGTTTATCCAGGACAGGCCAAGAGACCCAGTACTTC. It is translated as CASSLSRTGQETQYF.

The rearrangement joins TRBV5-1 to TRBJ2-5; D is ambiguous. The CDR3 consists of 13 residues. The V and J ends lost 5 bases and 4 bases respectively, with 12 bases between them. Germline loops: CDR1 SGHRS, CDR2 YFSETQ. This CDR3 reads CASRVGSGETQYF. The CDR3 bases are TGCGCCAGCAGGGTTGGATCTGGAGAGACCCAGTACTTC.

The chain recombines TRBV3-1 with TRBJ2-1; D is ambiguous. Trimming took 3 bases from V and 2 from J, leaving 11 bases between them. The CDR3 loop spans 15 amino acids. The germline CDR1 and CDR2 sequences are LGHDT and YNNKEL (reference sequence). CDR3 in amino acids: CASSHGRGTYNEQFF. The CDR3 DNA sequence: TGTGCCAGCAGCCACGGCAGAGGAACCTACAATGAGCAGTTCTTC.

The chain joins TRBV4-1 to TRBJ2-5, with no clear D. The V gene lost 1 base and the J gene lost 2 bases, with 8 bases spanning the gap. The CDR3 runs to 14 residues. Germline CDR1 and CDR2: MGHRA and YSYEKL. The CDR3 DNA reads TGCGCCAGCAGCCAAGGACCAAATCAAGAGACCCAGTACTTC. Amino acids: CASSQGPNQETQYF.

The V gene is TRBV20-1, the J gene TRBJ2-5; D may be TRBD2 (7 bases). V was pared by 8 bases and J by 5 bases, with 15 bases between. The V gene's germline CDR1 is DFQATT and CDR2 SNEGSKA (reference sequence). The CDR3 spans 12 residues. CDR3 bases: TGCAGTCCCCGGGGGGCTGACGAGACCCAGTACTTC. Its translation: CSPRGADETQYF.

The chain links TRBV4-2 to TRBJ2-1; the D is unclear. Germline CDR1 and CDR2: LGHNA and YNFKEQ. This CDR3 spans 17 amino acids. Trimming cost V 0 bases and J 0 bases, with 12 bases left between them. This CDR3 is CASSQDHYQSSYNEQFF. CDR3 nucleotide sequence: TGTGCCAGCAGCCAAGATCACTACCAAAGCTCCTACAATGAGCAGTTCTTC.

This clonotype was counted between two and nine times. The V call is TRBV6-6, the J call TRBJ2-3; D is uncertain. The CDR3 sequence is 15 residues long. Trimming removed 6 bases from V and 2 bases from J, with 15 bases in between. Per germline, CDR1 MNHNY and CDR2 SVGAGI (reference sequence). DNA of the CDR3: TGTGCCAGCAGACCCCTGAGCGAATACACAGATACGCAGTATTTT. Translated: CASRPLSEYTDTQYF.

The CDR3 reads CASSAGQILTDTQYF. Written as DNA, the CDR3 is TGTGCCAGCAGCGCGGGACAAATTCTCACAGATACGCAGTATTTT. The rearrangement uses TRBV9 and TRBJ2-3; D might be TRBD1 (6 bases). The CDR3 runs 15 residues. CDR1 SGDLS and CDR2 YYNGEE come from the germline V gene. V shed 3 bases and J shed 2 bases, with 13 bases lying between them.

This sequence joins TRBV29-1 and TRBJ1-5, with 8 bases lining up with TRBD1. From germline, CDR1 is SQVTM and CDR2 ANQGSEA. V shed 6 bases and J 5 bases; nucleotides not matched to a gene: 6. This CDR3 is built from 13 residues. In nucleotides, the CDR3 is TGCAGCGTCTTACAGGGGGTAGATCAGCCCCAGCATTTT. Translating it yields CSVLQGVDQPQHF.

The gene calls are TRBV7-9 and TRBJ2-7; D remains unclear. This CDR3 region has 13 residues. Trimming removed 4 bases from V and 7 bases from J, with 14 bases in between. Per the germline V gene, CDR1 is SEHNR and CDR2 is FQNEAQ (reference sequence). The CDR3 protein is CASSSGGLGEQYF. The CDR3 nucleotides read TGTGCCAGCAGCTCCGGTGGGTTGGGGGAGCAGTACTTC.

The rearrangement uses TRBV11-2 and TRBJ2-5; no clear D gene. The CDR3 contains 14 residues. The germline CDR1 and CDR2 sequences are SGHAT and FQNNGV. The V gene lost 6 bases and the J gene lost 0 bases, with 11 bases spanning the gap. CDR3 bases: TGTGCCAGCAGTTCGTGGAAGGACCAAGAGACCCAGTACTTC. Translated: CASSSWKDQETQYF.

This clonotype has just a few counts. The CDR3 spells CASSQQGQETYEQYF. CDR3 nucleotides: TGTGCCAGCAGCCAGCAGGGACAGGAGACCTACGAGCAGTACTTC. This sequence joins TRBV7-3 and TRBJ2-7, with TRBD1 identical over 8 bases. The CDR3 contains 15 residues. Trimming at V came to 5 bases and at J to 2 bases, leaving 8 bases not matched to a gene. Per germline, CDR1 SGHTA and CDR2 FQGTGA.